The 24 T cell receptor beta chains in this list originate from one sample, sequenced in a study of T-cell reconstitution after alpha-beta-depleted transplantation in children. The authors prepared the TCRbeta library with unique molecular identifiers. Via MiXCR, TCRdb re-called the PCR reads, giving one row per CDR3 protein. The sample contains about 1,000,000 distinct CDR3 sequences, about 30% of which appear only once. Sequenced material: PBMCs, mostly from graft donor cells, taken 360 days after TCRalphabeta/CD19-depleted stem cell transplant. These receptors were obtained from a boy under two years old who had a stem cell transplant for SCID, so the T cells may come from the graft donor.

Only a few counts were recorded for this clonotype. J is TRBJ2-7 and V is TRBV7-9; possibly TRBD1 for D (6 bases). The germline gives CDR1 SEHNR, CDR2 FQNEAQ (reference sequence). Trimming took off 1 base at V and 7 bases at J, with 14 bases between the two ends. The CDR3 has 14 residues. The CDR3 DNA reads TGTGCCAGCAGCTTAGGGGGGCAAATCTGGGAGCAGTACTTC. Translation gives CASSLGGQIWEQYF.

The chain joins TRBV20-1 to TRBJ2-1; a possible D gene is TRBD1 (6 bases). The V end was cut by 0 bases, the J end by 7 bases, with 16 bases between. Looked up from germline, CDR1 is DFQATT and CDR2 is SNEGSKA (reference sequence). This CDR3 is 15 amino acids long. CDR3 residues: CSARDPYQGRNEQFF. DNA of the CDR3: TGCAGTGCTAGAGATCCCTATCAGGGGAGAAATGAGCAGTTCTTC.

This clonotype was seen more than once but under ten times. The gene calls are TRBV6-1 and TRBJ1-2, with TRBD1 as a possible D gene (5 bases). This CDR3 region has 15 residues. Germline CDR1 and CDR2: MNHNS and SASEGT. Trimming took 5 bases from V and 1 from J, leaving 14 bases between them. CDR3 region: CASSRGRNLNYGYTF. The CDR3 bases are TGTGCCAGCAGTCGGGGGAGGAACCTTAACTATGGCTACACCTTC.

This clonotype was recorded a few times. The chain combines TRBV20-1 with TRBJ1-1; maybe TRBD1 (5 bases). The V and J ends lost 1 base and 1 base respectively, with 10 bases between them. In germline, CDR1 is DFQATT, CDR2 SNEGSKA (reference sequence). The CDR3 loop spans 14 amino acids. In DNA, the CDR3 is TGCAGTGCTAGAGGGGGCGCGGGGAACACTGAAGCTTTCTTT. The encoded protein is CSARGGAGNTEAFF.

The J gene is TRBJ2-1, the V gene TRBV19, with a possible D match to TRBD1 (5 bases). CDR1 is LNHDA, CDR2 SQIVND, per germline (reference sequence). V lost 5 bases, J lost 3 bases, and 14 bases lay in between. The CDR3 is made up of 15 amino acids. The CDR3: CASSPRQGNYNEQFF. CDR3 DNA: TGTGCCAGTAGTCCCCGTCAGGGAAACTACAATGAGCAGTTCTTC.

V is TRBV7-3 and J is TRBJ2-3; a weak D match, TRBD1 (6 bases). The CDR3 is 16 amino acids. Trimming removed 5 bases from V and 4 bases from J, with 19 bases in between. Germline V gene data show CDR1 as SGHTA and CDR2 as FQGTGA. DNA for the CDR3: TGTGCCAGCAGCCCGTACGGGGCAGGGGTTTCAGATACGCAGTATTTT. It is translated as CASSPYGAGVSDTQYF. Full variable domain (missing parts from reference TRBV7-3 and TRBJ2-3): GAGVSQTPSNKVTEKGKYVELRCDPISGHTALYWYRQSLGQGPEFLIYFQGTGAADDSGLPNDRFFAVRPEGSVSTLKIQRTERGDSAVYLCASSPYGAGVSDTQYFGPGTRLTVL.

This rearrangement joins TRBV7-9 to TRBJ2-5, with 7 bases matching TRBD1. V was pared by 6 bases and J by 3 bases, with 4 bases of the junction left unmatched. The germline V gene encodes CDR1 SEHNR and CDR2 FQNEAQ (reference sequence). The CDR3 runs 13 residues. The DNA of the CDR3 is TGTGCCAGCAGGAAGGGGGCCAAAGAGACCCAGTACTTC. This translates into CASRKGAKETQYF.

The sample holds a few counts of this clonotype. This chain joins TRBV5-1 and TRBJ2-1; a weak D match, TRBD2 (5 bases). The germline V gene encodes CDR1 SGHRS and CDR2 YFSETQ. The CDR3 extends over 13 amino acids. The V and J ends lost 4 bases and 15 bases respectively, with 20 bases between them. CDR3 in amino acids: CASSGEGLPKLFF. The CDR3 coding sequence is TGCGCCAGCAGCGGAGAAGGACTCCCCAAACTGTTCTTC. Filled out from reference TRBV5-1 and TRBJ2-1, the complete variable domain reads KAGVTQTPRYLIKTRGQQVTLSCSPISGHRSVSWYQQTPGQGLQFLFEYFSETQRNKGNFPGRFSGRQFSNSRSEMNVSTLELGDSALYLCASSGEGLPKLFFGPGTRLTVL.

CDR3 sequence reads: CSASYGTSGGDEQFF. CDR3 nucleotides: TGCAGTGCTAGTTACGGGACTAGCGGGGGGGATGAGCAGTTCTTC. The genes are TRBV20-1 and TRBJ2-1; 16 bases line up with TRBD2. Losses at the gene ends were 3 bases for V and 8 bases for J; bases not matched to a gene: 4. The CDR3 runs to 15 residues. Per the germline V gene, CDR1 is DFQATT and CDR2 is SNEGSKA (reference sequence).

For this clonotype: This clone may be a read error of a much larger clone one base away. This chain joins TRBV6-5 and TRBJ1-1, with D tentatively TRBD1 (6 bases). The V and J ends lost 6 bases and 1 base respectively, with 9 bases between them. The germline V gene has CDR1 MNHEY and CDR2 SVGAGI. This CDR3 comprises 13 residues. CDR3 bases: TGTGCCAGCAGATTACAGGGGAACACTGAAGCTTTCTTT. This encodes CASRLQGNTEAFF.

This clonotype was detected a few times. The J gene is TRBJ2-1, the V gene TRBV20-1, with D unclear. This CDR3 is 15 amino acids long. Trimming took 4 bases from V and 5 from J, leaving 18 bases between them. Germline-derived CDR1 and CDR2 are DFQATT and SNEGSKA (reference sequence). CDR3 loop: CSAKRFHNDHNEQFF. DNA for the CDR3: TGCAGTGCTAAGCGATTTCACAATGATCACAATGAGCAGTTCTTC.

The rearrangement joins TRBV29-1 to TRBJ1-5, with 9 bases identical to TRBD1. The CDR3 totals 13 residues. The V and J ends lost 5 bases and 5 bases, in that order; junction bases with no gene match: 4. In germline, CDR1 is SQVTM, CDR2 ANQGSEA. This CDR3 is CSVRTGDDQPQHF. In DNA form, the CDR3 reads TGCAGCGTTCGGACAGGGGATGATCAGCCCCAGCATTTT.

The chain combines TRBV4-1 with TRBJ1-5, with D uncertain. CDR3 length: 14 amino acids. The germline V gene encodes CDR1 MGHRA and CDR2 YSYEKL. V was cut by 4 bases and J by 7 bases, with 14 bases left in between. CDR3 coding DNA: TGCGCCAGCAGCCGAGGACCTGAGACACAGCCCCAGCATTTT. It is translated as CASSRGPETQPQHF.

There are many counts of this clonotype. The chain has TRBV5-1 and TRBJ2-1; D tentatively reads TRBD1 or TRBD2 (5 bases each). Trimming pared 4 bases from V and 0 bases from J, leaving 11 bases between. The CDR3 contains 15 residues. The germline gives CDR1 SGHRS, CDR2 YFSETQ. The CDR3 DNA follows: TGCGCCAGCAGCCAGGGTCTAGCCTCCTACAATGAGCAGTTCTTC. Amino acids: CASSQGLASYNEQFF.

The rearrangement links TRBV13 to TRBJ2-5, with unresolved D. The V gene's germline CDR1 is PRHDT and CDR2 FYEKMQ (reference sequence). V was shortened by 2 bases and J by 5 bases, with 15 bases between the two germline ends. CDR3 length equals 15 residues. The DNA for the CDR3 is TGTGCCAGCAGCTTAAGTTGGCGCATTGGGGAGACCCAGTACTTC. It codes for CASSLSWRIGETQYF.

This clonotype was seen at least ten times. V usage is TRBV7-3 and J usage is TRBJ2-6; no firm D call. Germline loops: CDR1 SGHTA, CDR2 FQGTGA. This CDR3 has 15 amino acids. The germline V and J ends were trimmed by 2 bases and 2 bases, with 7 bases remaining between them. As DNA, the CDR3 is TGTGCCAGCAGCTTACGAGCTACTGGGGCCAACGTCCTGACTTTC. Protein sequence: CASSLRATGANVLTF.

The chain couples TRBV7-9 to TRBJ2-6; D is possibly TRBD2 (6 bases). V was cut by 1 base and J by 3 bases, with 13 bases left in between. The CDR3 extends over 17 amino acids. Germline V gene data show CDR1 as SEHNR and CDR2 as FQNEAQ (reference sequence). The CDR3 DNA reads as TGTGCCAGCAGCTTAGGGGGGGTAATCTTTGGGGCCAACGTCCTGACTTTC. Amino acid sequence: CASSLGGVIFGANVLTF.

The J gene is TRBJ2-6, the V gene TRBV9; D remains ambiguous. Trimming removed 4 bases from V and 0 bases from J, with 11 bases in between. CDR1 is SGDLS, CDR2 YYNGEE, per germline. The length of the CDR3 is 16 residues. CDR3 loop: CASSSYMSSGANVLTF. The DNA of the CDR3 is TGTGCCAGCAGCTCGTATATGAGCTCTGGGGCCAACGTCCTGACTTTC.

V and J are TRBV28 and TRBJ2-1; D is unclear. Germline lookup yields CDR1 MDHEN and CDR2 SYDVKM. Trimming removed 5 bases at V and 5 bases at J, with 16 bases between. This CDR3 comprises 15 residues. In DNA, the CDR3 is TGTGCCAGCAGTCCCCGGGTAGCTCGGCACAATGAGCAGTTCTTC. Amino acid sequence: CASSPRVARHNEQFF.

This clonotype has just a few counts. The chain combines TRBV5-1 with TRBJ2-7; D remains unclear. Germline-derived CDR1 and CDR2 are SGHRS and YFSETQ. Trimming stripped 1 base from V and 3 bases from J, with 14 bases between. There are 15 residues in the CDR3. CDR3 coding DNA: TGCGCCAGCAGCTTGAGGCAGGTCAGCTACTACGAGCAGTACTTC. Its translation: CASSLRQVSYYEQYF.

This clonotype was observed a few times. The chain uses TRBV28 and TRBJ1-5; no clear D gene. This CDR3 spans 13 amino acids. Trimming shortened V by 6 bases and J by 9 bases, and 15 bases separated the two germline ends. Germline CDR1 reads MDHEN; CDR2 reads SYDVKM. CDR3 sequence reads: CASSPQGSWPQHF. The CDR3, as DNA: TGTGCCAGCAGCCCTCAAGGGTCGTGGCCCCAGCATTTT.

The J gene is TRBJ1-5, the V gene TRBV28; no clear D gene. The CDR3 runs to 15 residues. V lost 3 bases and J 0 bases, leaving 9 bases between the germline ends. Per germline, CDR1 MDHEN and CDR2 SYDVKM. CDR3 sequence: CASSFERNSNQPQHF. DNA for the CDR3: TGTGCCAGCAGTTTTGAACGGAATAGCAATCAGCCCCAGCATTTT.

The chain joins TRBV10-3 to TRBJ2-3; 10 bases line up with TRBD2. CDR1 and CDR2 from the germline V gene are ENHRY and SYGVKD. J was trimmed by 6 bases and V by 0 bases; bases with no gene match: 0. This CDR3 region has 14 residues. DNA of the CDR3: TGTGCCATCAGTGAGTCGACTAGCGGGGATACGCAGTATTTT. It yields the protein CAISESTSGDTQYF.

The V call is TRBV24-1, the J call TRBJ1-2; no firm D call. CDR1 and CDR2 (germline): KGHDR, SFDVKD. There are 15 residues in the CDR3. V gave up 5 bases and J gave up 0 bases, with 12 bases separating them. CDR3 in DNA: TGTGCCACCAGTGTAGGCGGAACAGCTAACTATGGCTACACCTTC. It codes for CATSVGGTANYGYTF.